The entry that follows covers one T cell receptor (beta chain) sequence. These data are taken from a study of CD8+CD57+ T cells in acquired aplastic anemia. CDR3 length: 16 residues. V was clipped by 5 bases and J by 8 bases, with 19 bases between them. Looked up from germline, CDR1 is SGHAT and CDR2 is FQDESV (reference sequence). For CDR3 and TCR beta VDJ profiling, genomic DNA was the template used. TCRdb re-derived calls from the reads in MiXCR, one entry per CDR3 protein. Among roughly 170,000 distinct CDR3 sequences listed, 45% to 60% were seen once. Patients chosen for sequencing had shown CD8+CD57+ cell expansion by flow cytometry.

V usage is TRBV11-1 and J usage is TRBJ2-6, with D perhaps given as TRBD1 or TRBD2 (5 bases each). This receptor was obtained from a human donor with aplastic anemia. Sequencing was performed on sorted CD4+, CD8+, or CD8+CD57+ T cells (not recorded which) from PBMCs. Here the CDR3 reads CASSRLTRDGSNVLTF. DNA for the CDR3: TGTGCCAGCAGCCGATTAACTAGGGACGGTTCCAACGTCCTGACTTTC.